This T cell receptor beta chain appears in the sequencing data of a study of T cells in localized non-small cell lung cancer. Overall study findings and caveats: Uninvolved nearby lung showed the greatest T cell clonality, exceeding that found in tumor. The appearance of a median approximately 55 of the top 100 tumor clones was seen in adjacent lung. Those with higher blood T cell density had longer overall survival.

CDR1 is MGHRA and CDR2 is YSYEKL in the germline V gene. The CDR3 is 16 residues long. V gave up 4 bases and J gave up 5 bases, with 18 bases separating them. Points on this clone: Its antigen remains unknown.

The protocol was immunoSEQ multiplex PCR, while the TCRdb copy is restricted to in-frame clones and leaves out a portion. The data hold around 48,000 clones, with about 80% observed a single time. The chain carries TRBV4-1 and TRBJ1-5; no firm D call. This receptor was identified in a man between 40 and 69 years old with stage I squamous cell lung carcinoma. The sequences come from peripheral blood, collected before any cancer treatment. DNA of the CDR3: TGCGCCAGCAGCCCCACCGCTAGCAGTCGAGATCAGCCCCAGCATTTT. Its translation is CASSPTASSRDQPQHF.